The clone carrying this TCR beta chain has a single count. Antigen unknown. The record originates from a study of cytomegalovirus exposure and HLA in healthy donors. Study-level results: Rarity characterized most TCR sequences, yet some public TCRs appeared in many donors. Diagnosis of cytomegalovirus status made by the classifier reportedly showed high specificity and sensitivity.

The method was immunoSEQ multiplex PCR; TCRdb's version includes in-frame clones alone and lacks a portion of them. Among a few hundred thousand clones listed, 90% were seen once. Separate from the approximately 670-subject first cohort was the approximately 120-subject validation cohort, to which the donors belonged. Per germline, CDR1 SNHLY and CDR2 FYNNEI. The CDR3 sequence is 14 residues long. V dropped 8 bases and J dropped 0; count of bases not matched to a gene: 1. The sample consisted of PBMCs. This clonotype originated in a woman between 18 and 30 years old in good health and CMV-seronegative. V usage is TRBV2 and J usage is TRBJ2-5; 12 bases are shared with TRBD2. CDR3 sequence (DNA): TGTGCCAGCCGACTAGCGGGGGACCAAGAGACCCAGTACTTC. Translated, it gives CASRLAGDQETQYF.